Below are 4 T cell receptor beta chains sequenced from a single sample in a study of blood T cell repertoires in COVID-19. Assay used: immunoSEQ multiplex PCR; TCRdb lists only in-frame clones, some missing. The sample lists some 140,000 clones; about four fifths were seen once. The specimen sequenced was peripheral blood. These receptors were taken from a man of 80 years or more with acute or convalescent COVID-19.

The CDR3 is CASSFGVSSYEQYF. CDR3 coding DNA: TGTGCCAGCAGCTTCGGGGTTAGCTCCTACGAGCAGTACTTC. The V gene is TRBV7-2, the J gene TRBJ2-7; D is possibly TRBD2 (5 bases). Trimming cost V 3 bases and J 0 bases, with 9 bases left between them. Germline V gene data show CDR1 as SGHTA and CDR2 as FQGNSA. This CDR3 spans 14 amino acids.

This sequence joins TRBV7-8 and TRBJ2-3; D remains ambiguous. With 0 bases removed from V and 0 bases from J, the gap between germline ends came to 22 bases. The CDR3 covers 20 residues. CDR1 SGHVS and CDR2 FQNEAQ come from the germline V gene. The CDR3 protein is CASSLASGTVGLVSTDTQYF. CDR3 bases: TGTGCCAGCAGCTTAGCGTCTGGAACAGTTGGTTTGGTTAGCACAGATACGCAGTATTTT.

The CDR3 DNA is TGTGCCAGCAGCTCCATGGGATACGGGGCAGATACGCAGTATTTT. Its protein is CASSSMGYGADTQYF. V is TRBV7-2 and J is TRBJ2-3, with a weak D call TRBD2 (5 bases). The germline V and J ends were trimmed by 4 bases and 4 bases, with 15 bases remaining between them. The CDR3 consists of 15 residues. In germline, CDR1 is SGHTA, CDR2 FQGNSA.

The chain uses TRBV7-8 and TRBJ1-1; 7 nucleotides match TRBD1. This CDR3 spans 15 amino acids. Germline V lookup: CDR1 SGHVS, CDR2 FQNEAQ. The junction had 3 bases not matched to a gene; V was cut back by 1 base and J by 1 base. This CDR3 is CASSLDRGENTEAFF. The CDR3 region has the DNA TGTGCCAGCAGCTTAGACAGGGGTGAGAACACTGAAGCTTTCTTT.